The 20 T cell receptor beta chains below come from one sample, sequenced in a study of shared clonotypes between healthy human individuals. Repertoires were generated with immunoSEQ multiplex PCR, while TCRdb's copy carries only in-frame clones and drops some. The sample has roughly 400,000 clones, about 96% seen once. The sequencing sample was made of memory CD8+ T cells sorted from blood. The subset: CD45RO+ cells pooled with CCR7-negative TemRA cells. These receptors were obtained from a young man in good health.

The chain joins TRBV5-1 to TRBJ2-7; 7 bases fit TRBD2. The trim removed 4 bases at V and 5 bases at J, leaving 9 bases unmatched. CDR1 is SGHRS, CDR2 YFSETQ, per germline. The CDR3 covers 14 residues. In DNA form, the CDR3 reads TGCGCCAGCAGCAAGAGCGGGATCGGCGACGAGCAGTACTTC. It specifies CASSKSGIGDEQYF.

The sample holds one count of this clone. The chain links TRBV5-1 to TRBJ1-1, with 7 positions matching TRBD1. This CDR3 is 14 amino acids long. CDR1 SGHRS and CDR2 YFSETQ come from the germline V gene. Trimming cost V 4 bases and J 5 bases; bases outside gene matches: 8. This chain's CDR3 is CASSIRQGGTEAFF. The CDR3 DNA sequence: TGCGCCAGCAGCATACGACAGGGTGGGACTGAAGCTTTCTTT. Together with reference TRBV5-1 and TRBJ1-1, the CDR3 gives the full variable domain: KAGVTQTPRYLIKTRGQQVTLSCSPISGHRSVSWYQQTPGQGLQFLFEYFSETQRNKGNFPGRFSGRQFSNSRSEMNVSTLELGDSALYLCASSIRQGGTEAFFGQGTRLTVV.

In its sample, this clone was seen a few times. The V gene is TRBV5-4, the J gene TRBJ1-1; unclear D gene. Per germline, CDR1 SGHNT and CDR2 YYREEE (reference sequence). V gave up 2 bases and J gave up 0 bases, with 8 bases separating them. This CDR3 contains 14 residues. Here the CDR3 reads CASSFVGMNTEAFF. CDR3 DNA sequence: TGTGCCAGCAGCTTTGTGGGGATGAACACTGAAGCTTTCTTT.

The V gene is TRBV4-1, the J gene TRBJ2-5, with TRBD1 matching 9 bases. The CDR3 is 15 residues long. The germline V gene has CDR1 MGHRA and CDR2 YSYEKL. The V and J ends lost 6 bases and 5 bases, in that order; junction bases with no gene match: 10. The CDR3 reads CASRPNRDRVETQYF. In DNA form, the CDR3 reads TGCGCCAGCAGACCCAACCGGGACAGGGTGGAGACCCAGTACTTC.

The genes are TRBV10-3 and TRBJ2-2; 12 positions match TRBD1. Looked up from germline, CDR1 is ENHRY and CDR2 is SYGVKD. Trimming cost V 6 bases and J 7 bases; bases outside gene matches: 6. CDR3 length: 15 residues. The CDR3 bases are TGTGCCATCAGCAGGGGACAGGGGGCCGACGGGGAGCTGTTTTTT. It is translated as CAISRGQGADGELFF.

The J gene is TRBJ1-3, the V gene TRBV10-3; D gene unclear. The V and J ends lost 0 bases and 4 bases respectively, with 13 bases between them. Germline-derived CDR1 and CDR2 are ENHRY and SYGVKD. The CDR3 consists of 16 residues. The CDR3 DNA sequence: TGTGCCATCAGTGAGTCCCGACTTAATGAAGGAAACACCATATATTTT. Amino acid sequence: CAISESRLNEGNTIYF.

Note on this clone: The same CDR3 can be traced to other DNA sequences in this sample. This chain connects TRBV20-1 to TRBJ2-1; D is perhaps TRBD2 (6 bases). Trimming took 3 bases from V and 6 from J, leaving 6 bases between them. In germline, CDR1 is DFQATT, CDR2 SNEGSKA (reference sequence). This CDR3 contains 11 residues. This CDR3 is CSARGGNEQFF. The DNA of the CDR3 is TGCAGTGCTAGGGGGGGCAATGAGCAGTTCTTC.

This chain uses TRBV27 with TRBJ2-7; 12 bases fit TRBD2. Germline CDR1 MNHEY, CDR2 SMNVEV (reference sequence). The CDR3 consists of 19 residues. V trimming: 5 bases; J trimming: 3 bases; junction bases outside the gene matches: 17. Written as DNA, the CDR3 is TGTGCCAGCAGTCCATTCGGGGGCACCGGACTAGCGGGAAGCTACGAGCAGTACTTC. Translation gives CASSPFGGTGLAGSYEQYF.

The chain employs TRBV5-1 and TRBJ2-3; 7 positions agree with TRBD1. Germline V lookup: CDR1 SGHRS, CDR2 YFSETQ. J gave up 1 base and V 4 bases, and 12 bases lay outside the gene matches. The CDR3 has 17 residues. CDR3 in amino acids: CASSRITGVKGTDTQYF. CDR3 sequence (DNA): TGCGCCAGCAGCAGGATAACAGGGGTTAAGGGCACAGATACGCAGTATTTT. The complete variable domain, with remaining parts taken from reference TRBV5-1 and TRBJ2-3, reads KAGVTQTPRYLIKTRGQQVTLSCSPISGHRSVSWYQQTPGQGLQFLFEYFSETQRNKGNFPGRFSGRQFSNSRSEMNVSTLELGDSALYLCASSRITGVKGTDTQYFGPGTRLTVL.

CDR3 in amino acids: CASSVDGRGRTEAFF. CDR3 in DNA: TGTGCCAGCAGCGTAGATGGAAGAGGGCGCACTGAAGCTTTCTTT. The chain joins TRBV9 to TRBJ1-1; D gene uncertain. There are 15 residues in the CDR3. The V end was cut by 0 bases, the J end by 4 bases, with 13 bases between. Germline V gene data show CDR1 as SGDLS and CDR2 as YYNGEE.

This sequence joins TRBV11-2 and TRBJ2-5, with 8 nucleotides matching TRBD1. The germline V gene encodes CDR1 SGHAT and CDR2 FQNNGV. The trim removed 3 bases at V and 5 bases at J, leaving 5 bases unmatched. The CDR3 contains 14 residues. CDR3 amino acids: CASSFRGLSETQYF. The DNA of the CDR3 is TGTGCCAGCAGCTTCAGGGGGCTTAGTGAGACCCAGTACTTC.

In this sample, this clone turned up once. The chain has TRBV10-3 and TRBJ1-2; 12 bases are a match to TRBD1. This CDR3 comprises 13 residues. The germline V gene encodes CDR1 ENHRY and CDR2 SYGVKD. Unmatched junction bases numbered 2, after V lost 4 bases and J lost 8 bases. Here the CDR3 reads CAISGDRGRGYTF. Written as DNA, the CDR3 is TGTGCCATCAGTGGGGACAGGGGGCGAGGCTACACCTTC.

This clone has only a few counts. V usage is TRBV20-1 and J usage is TRBJ1-1; D is uncertain. With 5 bases removed from V and 1 base from J, the gap between germline ends came to 5 bases. Germline V gene sequence: CDR1 DFQATT, CDR2 SNEGSKA (reference sequence). CDR3 length: 11 amino acids. The CDR3 sequence is CSAPRNTEAFF. CDR3 nucleotides: TGCAGTGCTCCGCGGAACACTGAAGCTTTCTTT.

The rearrangement uses TRBV7-9 and TRBJ2-1; 8 bases map to TRBD2. The junction had 7 bases not matched to a gene; V was cut back by 4 bases and J by 5 bases. The CDR3 sequence is 15 residues long. The germline CDR1 and CDR2 sequences are SEHNR and FQNEAQ (reference sequence). Written as DNA, the CDR3 is TGTGCCAGCAGCTCGAGCGGGAGTTTGAACAATGAGCAGTTCTTC. Protein: CASSSSGSLNNEQFF.

The chain has TRBV5-1 and TRBJ2-5, with D unclear. Germline V gene sequence: CDR1 SGHRS, CDR2 YFSETQ. V shed 0 bases and J shed 3 bases, with 9 bases lying between them. The CDR3 has 14 residues. The CDR3 DNA is TGCGCCAGCAGCTTGGGCAGGCTGAAAGAGACCCAGTACTTC. This encodes CASSLGRLKETQYF. Full variable domain (missing parts from reference TRBV5-1 and TRBJ2-5): KAGVTQTPRYLIKTRGQQVTLSCSPISGHRSVSWYQQTPGQGLQFLFEYFSETQRNKGNFPGRFSGRQFSNSRSEMNVSTLELGDSALYLCASSLGRLKETQYFGPGTRLLVL.

This CDR3 reads CASGNGAYEQYF. In DNA form, the CDR3 reads TGCGCCAGCGGTAACGGCGCCTACGAGCAGTACTTC. This chain connects TRBV5-1 to TRBJ2-7; D is undetermined. The germline V and J ends were trimmed by 7 bases and 2 bases, with 10 bases remaining between them. The germline V gene has CDR1 SGHRS and CDR2 YFSETQ. This CDR3 has 12 residues.

This chain joins TRBV28 and TRBJ2-1, with D possibly TRBD1 on 6 matching bases. The CDR3 totals 14 residues. The V end lost 7 bases, the J end lost 4 bases, and 14 bases lay between the germline ends. The germline V gene encodes CDR1 MDHEN and CDR2 SYDVKM. DNA for the CDR3: TGTGCCAGCATTCGTGGACAGCCGTACAATGAGCAGTTCTTC. This codes for CASIRGQPYNEQFF.

V usage is TRBV28 and J usage is TRBJ2-7; TRBD2 matches 14 bases. V gave up 6 bases and J gave up 7 bases; unmatched junction bases: 11. There are 16 residues in the CDR3. Germline loops: CDR1 MDHEN, CDR2 SYDVKM. The CDR3, as DNA: TGTGCCAGCAGCGACGGGACTAGCGGGAGATCGGAAGAGCAGTACTTC. Protein: CASSDGTSGRSEEQYF.

The chain recombines TRBV7-3 with TRBJ2-1, with 10 bases lining up with TRBD2. The V gene's germline CDR1 is SGHTA and CDR2 FQGTGA. V dropped 0 bases and J dropped 5; count of bases not matched to a gene: 1. The CDR3 loop spans 15 amino acids. The CDR3 DNA reads as TGTGCCAGCAGCTTAACTAGCGGGAGGAACAATGAGCAGTTCTTC. Translated: CASSLTSGRNNEQFF.

This rearrangement joins TRBV29-1 to TRBJ1-2; D gene ambiguous. Trimming removed 7 bases from V and 0 bases from J, with 15 bases in between. The CDR3 runs to 14 residues. Germline CDR1 and CDR2: SQVTM and ANQGSEA. DNA for the CDR3: TGCAGCGCCGGGGTAGGTCCAGCTAACTATGGCTACACCTTC. Amino acid sequence: CSAGVGPANYGYTF.